The 24 T cell receptor beta chains in this list originate from one sample, sequenced in a study of blood T cell repertoires in COVID-19. The assay was immunoSEQ multiplex PCR, and TCRdb's table has in-frame clones only and misses some. The sample has 120,000 or so clones; around 63% are singletons. Sequencing was carried out using peripheral blood. Every receptor here comes from a woman aged 70-85 years with acute or convalescent COVID-19.

The rearrangement links TRBV5-8 to TRBJ2-5; TRBD1 matches at 10 bases. The V gene's germline CDR1 is SGHTS and CDR2 YDEGEE. The CDR3 is 14 amino acids. Losses at the gene ends were 6 bases for V and 4 bases for J; bases not matched to a gene: 6. The CDR3 nucleotides read TGTGCCAGCATAACCGGGACAGGGGTAGAGACCCAGTACTTC. Protein product: CASITGTGVETQYF.

V is TRBV5-1 and J is TRBJ2-1; 7 bases fit TRBD2. J lost 3 bases, V lost 4 bases, and 7 bases had no gene match. From germline, CDR1 is SGHRS and CDR2 YFSETQ. CDR3 length: 15 residues. In nucleotides, the CDR3 is TGCGCCAGCAGCCCCGGGGCTAGCGGCTACAATGAGCAGTTCTTC. This codes for CASSPGASGYNEQFF.

The chain couples TRBV5-4 to TRBJ1-6; D perhaps matches TRBD1 (6 bases). Trimming cost V 4 bases and J 7 bases, with 15 bases left between them. The CDR3 covers 15 residues. Germline V lookup: CDR1 SGHNT, CDR2 YYREEE (reference sequence). CDR3 bases: TGTGCCAGCAGCCTATGGGGGGGGCACAATTCACCCCTCCACTTT. Protein: CASSLWGGHNSPLHF. Supplemented by reference TRBV5-4 and TRBJ1-6, the full variable domain reads ETGVTQSPTHLIKTRGQQVTLRCSSQSGHNTVSWYQQALGQGPQFIFQYYREEENGRGNFPPRFSGLQFPNYSSELNVNALELDDSALYLCASSLWGGHNSPLHFGNGTRLTVT.

Only a few counts were recorded for this clone. The chain joins TRBV5-4 to TRBJ2-3, with 9 nucleotides matching TRBD2. Unmatched junction bases numbered 8, after V lost 3 bases and J lost 6 bases. Germline loops: CDR1 SGHNT, CDR2 YYREEE (reference sequence). The CDR3 has 15 residues. The CDR3 region is CASSSKAGGLDTQYF. CDR3 DNA: TGTGCCAGCAGCTCAAAAGCGGGGGGCCTTGATACGCAGTATTTT.

This chain links TRBV28 with TRBJ2-1; TRBD2 might be the D (5 bases). This CDR3 has 14 residues. The ends were cut back, 3 bases at V and 3 bases at J, with 9 bases in the middle. CDR1 and CDR2 (germline): MDHEN, SYDVKM. In DNA form, the CDR3 reads TGTGCCAGCAGTTTGCAGCGGCGCTACAATGAGCAGTTCTTC. Protein product: CASSLQRRYNEQFF.

V is TRBV7-2 and J is TRBJ2-4; tentative D call: TRBD1 (5 bases). V was shortened by 2 bases and J by 1 base, with 18 bases between the two germline ends. The length of the CDR3 is 18 residues. Germline V lookup: CDR1 SGHTA, CDR2 FQGNSA. The DNA for the CDR3 is TGTGCCAGCAGCTTATGGGGCATCGGCGCAGGGGCCAAAAACATTCAGTACTTC. It translates to CASSLWGIGAGAKNIQYF.

The chain combines TRBV11-2 with TRBJ1-2, with D possibly being TRBD1 (6 bases). The CDR3 spans 14 residues. Germline loops: CDR1 SGHAT, CDR2 FQNNGV. The ends were cut back, 2 bases at V and 4 bases at J, with 11 bases in the middle. CDR3 DNA sequence: TGTGCCAGCAGCTTACTTACAGGGTCCTATGGCTACACCTTC. Its protein product is CASSLLTGSYGYTF.

The J gene is TRBJ2-7, the V gene TRBV11-2; 11 bases map to TRBD1. The germline V gene encodes CDR1 SGHAT and CDR2 FQNNGV. V lost 8 bases to trimming and J lost 5 bases; unmatched junction nucleotides: 14. The CDR3 has 16 amino acids. CDR3 loop: CASSLGPGQGANEQYF. The CDR3 coding sequence is TGTGCCAGCTCCCTGGGTCCTGGACAGGGGGCTAACGAGCAGTACTTC.

The gene calls are TRBV4-2 and TRBJ2-5; perhaps TRBD1 as D (6 bases). The CDR3 totals 13 residues. The V gene lost 0 bases and the J gene lost 5 bases, with 7 bases spanning the gap. From germline, CDR1 is LGHNA and CDR2 YNFKEQ. Here the CDR3 reads CASSQDRGETQYF. CDR3 coding DNA: TGTGCCAGCAGCCAAGATAGGGGGGAGACCCAGTACTTC.

The gene calls are TRBV3-1 (or the pseudogene TRBV3-2) and TRBJ2-3; 8 nucleotides align to TRBD1. The V and J ends lost 0 bases and 1 base, in that order; junction bases with no gene match: 3. This CDR3 spans 16 amino acids. CDR1 is LGHDT, CDR2 YNNKEL, per germline (reference sequence). The CDR3 DNA is TGTGCCAGCAGCCAAGATCAGGGGGCAGGCACAGATACGCAGTATTTT. This sequence encodes CASSQDQGAGTDTQYF.

This chain uses TRBV24-1 with TRBJ2-1; 8 nucleotides align to TRBD2. The V segment lost 1 base and the J segment 8 bases; nucleotides outside the gene matches: 9. Germline CDR1 reads KGHDR; CDR2 reads SFDVKD. CDR3 length: 16 residues. The CDR3 DNA follows: TGTGCCACCAGTGATTTCACTTCTAGCGGGTCGCATGAGCAGTTCTTC. Protein sequence: CATSDFTSSGSHEQFF.

A remark on this clone: Other DNA sequences in the same sample also yield this CDR3. V and J are TRBV6-5 and TRBJ2-5, with TRBD1 identical over 7 bases. CDR1 is MNHEY and CDR2 is SVGAGI in the germline V gene. The CDR3 runs to 13 residues. The J segment lost 4 bases and the V segment lost 6 bases, leaving 5 bases of the junction unmatched. CDR3 residues: CASRGTGVETQYF. The CDR3 nucleotides read TGTGCCAGCAGGGGAACAGGGGTAGAGACCCAGTACTTC.

This clone was picked up one time. V and J are TRBV28 and TRBJ1-2; weak D call: TRBD1 (5 bases). The V and J ends lost 7 bases and 4 bases respectively, with 13 bases between them. The CDR3 sequence is 13 residues long. Germline assignment: CDR1 MDHEN and CDR2 SYDVKM. CDR3 in DNA: TGTGCCAGCACTGGGGGAGGAGGCTATGGCTACACCTTC. Its translation is CASTGGGGYGYTF.

The CDR3 sequence: CASSFPGSGADTQYF. The CDR3 DNA is TGTGCCAGCAGTTTCCCCGGGTCGGGGGCAGATACGCAGTATTTT. This chain joins TRBV6-2 or TRBV6-3 and TRBJ2-3, with a tentative D call TRBD2 (6 bases). This CDR3 is 15 amino acids long. Between the trimmed V and J ends, which lost 4 bases and 4 bases, there was a span of 15 bases. Germline V gene lookup returns CDR1 MNHEY and CDR2 SVGEGT.

The J gene is TRBJ2-7, the V gene TRBV2, with 14 nucleotides matching TRBD2. The CDR3 covers 15 residues. After removal of 8 bases from V and 4 bases from J, the junction contained 7 bases not matched to a gene. Germline lookup yields CDR1 SNHLY and CDR2 FYNNEI. CDR3 sequence reads: CASSGTSGRGYEQYF. In DNA form, the CDR3 reads TGTGCCAGCTCTGGGACTAGCGGGAGAGGTTACGAGCAGTACTTC.

The chain employs TRBV6-5 and TRBJ2-7, with D maybe TRBD2 (6 bases). V was trimmed by 6 bases and J by 7 bases, leaving 13 bases between them. The CDR3 has 12 residues. Germline V gene sequence: CDR1 MNHEY, CDR2 SVGAGI. CDR3 bases: TGTGCCAGCAGACTTGGGGGAGGAGAGCAGTACTTC. Protein: CASRLGGGEQYF.

This chain connects TRBV19 to TRBJ2-3; 10 bases match TRBD1. Trimming removed 4 bases from V and 4 bases from J; junction bases left unmatched: 11. The CDR3 is 17 amino acids. Germline-derived CDR1 and CDR2 are LNHDA and SQIVND (reference sequence). This CDR3 is CASSTDRGRIHSDTQYF. CDR3 DNA: TGTGCCAGTAGTACCGACAGGGGGCGGATTCATTCAGATACGCAGTATTTT.

The rearrangement joins TRBV24-1 to TRBJ2-3, with 10 bases identical to TRBD2. The CDR3 covers 17 residues. Germline trimming cut 4 bases from V and 4 bases from J; bases unmatched to any gene: 10. Germline assignment: CDR1 KGHDR and CDR2 SFDVKD. The CDR3 sequence is CATSELSSGSGADTQYF. DNA for the CDR3: TGTGCCACCAGTGAGCTCTCTAGCGGGAGTGGGGCAGATACGCAGTATTTT.

This chain uses TRBV28 with TRBJ2-3, with TRBD2 identical over 13 bases. With V trimmed by 7 bases and J by 9 bases, 16 bases remained unmatched. The germline CDR1 and CDR2 sequences are MDHEN and SYDVKM. This CDR3 has 17 residues. CDR3 protein: CASTLPGLAGSGDTQYF. CDR3 sequence (DNA): TGTGCCAGCACCCTACCGGGACTAGCGGGGAGCGGAGACACGCAGTATTTT.

V gene TRBV5-8 combines with J gene TRBJ2-7; 8 bases line up with TRBD1. The trim removed 0 bases at V and 7 bases at J, leaving 18 bases unmatched. The CDR3 consists of 18 residues. In germline, CDR1 is SGHTS, CDR2 YDEGEE. Here the CDR3 reads CASSLALGTGRREREQYF. In DNA, the CDR3 is TGTGCCAGCAGCTTGGCTCTCGGGACAGGTCGCCGGGAAAGGGAGCAGTACTTC.

Points on this clone: Relative to the germline gene, one junction end is altered; a read error may explain this. This sequence joins TRBV11-2 and TRBJ1-6, with TRBD1 as a possible D gene (5 bases). The germline V gene has CDR1 SGHAT and CDR2 FQNNGV. This CDR3 region has 12 residues. The CDR3 coding sequence is TGTGCCAGCAGCTTAGAGGCGGGGCCGAAAGGCTTT. Translation: CASSLEAGPKGF.

This clone was seen more than once but under ten times. This chain links TRBV6-1 with TRBJ2-7; no clear D. The CDR3 spans 11 residues. CDR1 and CDR2 from the germline V gene are MNHNS and SASEGT. The V and J ends lost 2 bases and 4 bases respectively, with 3 bases between them. The CDR3 loop reads CASSERYEQYF. Here the CDR3 DNA reads TGTGCCAGCAGTGAACGGTACGAGCAGTACTTC.

V gene TRBV19 combines with J gene TRBJ2-1, with 14 nucleotides matching TRBD2. This CDR3 has 16 amino acids. V shed 7 bases and J 6 bases; nucleotides not matched to a gene: 8. CDR1 LNHDA and CDR2 SQIVND come from the germline V gene (reference sequence). The CDR3 DNA follows: TGTGCCAGTACCAAAACCGGGACTAGCGGGAGCAATGAGCAGTTCTTC. It is translated as CASTKTGTSGSNEQFF.

J is TRBJ2-7 and V is TRBV4-1, with D uncertain. CDR1 and CDR2 (germline): MGHRA, YSYEKL. The germline V and J ends were trimmed by 0 bases and 2 bases, with 14 bases remaining between them. The CDR3 spans 16 residues. The DNA of the CDR3 is TGCGCCAGCAGCCAAGATTCGGCAGGTCGAACCTACGAGCAGTACTTC. Protein product: CASSQDSAGRTYEQYF.